These T cell receptor beta chains were read from a single sample in a study of CD8+ T cells in alopecia areata. Data came from immunoSEQ multiplex PCR; TCRdb stores just in-frame clones and leaves some out. There are 120,000 or so clones in the sample; 40% to 55% occur only once, and about 10% lies in the top ten. Sequenced input: NKG2D-low CD8+ T cells sorted from blood. The receptors here all came from a human donor with alopecia areata. Both conserved end residues are part of each CDR3. Fields, in order: CDR3 protein, CDR3 DNA, J gene, clone size, V gene, D gene. A D gene is named only where the DNA matches it firmly. Not all rows give a size; the values are once, few, many and, for expanded clones, a class.

CASDSLAKNIQYF	TGTGCCAGCGACAGCTTAGCCAAAAACATTCAGTACTTC	TRBJ2-4	NA	TRBV2	NA
CASSLEGQGNEQFF	TGCGCCAGCAGCTTGGAGGGCCAGGGCAATGAGCAGTTCTTC	TRBJ2-1	NA	TRBV5-1	NA
CAWRTGYTEAFF	TGTGCCTGGAGAACAGGGTACACTGAAGCTTTCTTT	TRBJ1-1	NA	TRBV30	NA
CSVVFNTEAFF	TGCAGCGTTGTTTTCAACACTGAAGCTTTCTTT	TRBJ1-1	NA	TRBV29-1	NA
CSVDDRGGSYNEQFF	TGCAGCGTTGATGACAGGGGAGGGTCCTACAATGAGCAGTTCTTC	TRBJ2-1	few	TRBV29-1	NA
CASSPTREGQPQHF	TGTGCCAGCAGCCCTACCAGGGAGGGGCAGCCCCAGCATTTT	TRBJ1-5	few	TRBV28	NA
CASSYGTGDEQYF	TGTGCCAGCAGTTACGGGACAGGGGACGAGCAGTACTTC	TRBJ2-7	NA	TRBV6-5	TRBD1
CASSFPRGDEQFF	TGCGCCAGCAGTTTTCCCCGGGGCGATGAGCAGTTCTTC	TRBJ2-1	NA	TRBV5-1	NA
CASSGAGAGETQYF	TGTGCCAGCAGCGGAGCAGGTGCGGGGGAGACCCAGTACTTC	TRBJ2-5	NA	TRBV9	NA
CASHAGSRGYF	TGTGCCAGTCATGCCGGTTCCCGAGGGTATTTT	TRBJ2-3	NA	TRBV27	NA
CSAAPGRGSYEQYF	TGCAGCGCTGCACCGGGACGGGGGTCCTACGAGCAGTACTTC	TRBJ2-7	NA	TRBV29-1	NA
CASRRTSSSGNEQFF	TGTGCCAGCAGACGTACTAGCTCCTCTGGCAATGAGCAGTTCTTC	TRBJ2-1	few	TRBV28	NA
CASSLVMLADTDTQYF	TGTGCCAGCAGCTTAGTGATGCTAGCGGACACAGATACGCAGTATTTT	TRBJ2-3	NA	TRBV7-9	TRBD2
CAWSPPGTSGSDEQFF	TGTGCCTGGAGTCCCCCCGGGACTAGCGGGAGCGATGAGCAGTTCTTC	TRBJ2-1	NA	TRBV30	TRBD2
CASSVVGVGELFF	TGTGCCAGCAGCGTAGTTGGTGTCGGGGAGCTGTTTTTT	TRBJ2-2	once	TRBV9	NA
CASSSRGLLVTQYF	TGTGCCAGCAGTTCCAGGGGGTTATTGGTGACCCAGTACTTC	TRBJ2-5	NA	TRBV2	TRBD1
CSVVIDTQYF	TGCAGCGTTGTCATCGATACGCAGTATTTT	TRBJ2-3	NA	TRBV29-1	NA
CASSQDLGQSYEQYF	TGCGCCAGCAGCCAAGACTTGGGACAGAGCTACGAGCAGTACTTC	TRBJ2-7	NA	TRBV4-1	TRBD1
CASSLIADTQYF	TGTGCCAGCAGCCTTATCGCAGATACGCAGTATTTT	TRBJ2-3	few	TRBV28	NA
CASSQDRISETQYF	TGCGCCAGCAGCCAAGATAGAATCTCAGAGACCCAGTACTTC	TRBJ2-5	NA	TRBV4-1	NA
CASGTPGNEQFF	TGTGCCAGCGGGACTCCCGGGAATGAGCAGTTCTTC	TRBJ2-1	few	TRBV28	NA
CASSQSRLRANYGYTF	TGCGCCAGCAGCCAGTCCAGGCTGCGAGCTAACTATGGCTACACCTTC	TRBJ1-2	NA	TRBV4-1	NA
CASSLLDRGTDTQYF	TGTGCCAGCAGCCTCCTAGATCGAGGGACAGATACGCAGTATTTT	TRBJ2-3	few	TRBV11-1	NA
CSVATGGSYEQYF	TGCAGCGTCGCGACAGGGGGCAGCTACGAGCAGTACTTC	TRBJ2-7	NA	TRBV29-1	TRBD1
CSPVRGLLAKNIQYF	TGCAGCCCCGTAAGGGGGCTACTAGCCAAAAACATTCAGTACTTC	TRBJ2-4	few	TRBV29-1	TRBD1
CASSEDAYEQYF	TGCGCCAGCAGCGAGGACGCATACGAGCAGTACTTC	TRBJ2-7	NA	TRBV5-1	NA
CASGTGQGELYEQYF	TGTGCTAGTGGCACGGGACAGGGGGAACTCTACGAGCAGTACTTC	TRBJ2-7	few	TRBV12-5	TRBD1
CSGCYNEQFF	TGCAGCGGATGTTACAATGAGCAGTTCTTC	TRBJ2-1	NA	TRBV29-1	NA
CAPGRGEYNEQFF	TGTGCCCCAGGTCGGGGCGAGTACAATGAGCAGTTCTTC	TRBJ2-1	few	TRBV10-3	NA
CASSNHGQGALGYTF	TGTGCCAGCAGCAACCACGGACAGGGGGCTCTTGGCTACACCTTC	TRBJ1-2	NA	TRBV5-6	TRBD1
CASREGLQRLEQYF	TGTGCAAGTCGCGAGGGCTTGCAAAGGCTCGAGCAGTACTTC	TRBJ2-7	NA	TRBV12-2	NA
CSVEDSSAKNIQYF	TGCAGCGTCGAGGACTCGTCGGCCAAAAACATTCAGTACTTC	TRBJ2-4	NA	TRBV29-1	NA
CASSFVANVLTF	TGTGCCAGCAGCTTCGTCGCCAACGTCCTGACTTTC	TRBJ2-6	few	TRBV11-2	NA